The 7 T cell receptor beta chains below come from one sample, sequenced in a study of T-cell reconstitution after alpha-beta-depleted transplantation in children. Researchers prepared the TCRbeta library using unique molecular identifiers, the study reports. TCRdb reprocessed the PCR reads via MiXCR and lists one record per CDR3 protein. The data contain approximately 590,000 distinct CDR3 sequences, about 10% of them seen just once; the ten biggest clones take up about 4%. The sample here was PBMCs from the stem cell graft donor, taken from the stem cell graft. These receptors came from a human donor who donated a stem cell graft to a child with acute myeloid leukemia.

At least ten counts were recorded for this clonotype. The gene calls are TRBV21-1 and TRBJ1-2; the tabulated D call, TRBD1, remains unverified against the DNA. TRBV21-1 represents a pseudogene. CDR3 length: 13 amino acids. The CDR3 bases are TGTGCCAGCTCTCGGGGGCCTAGGGATGGCTACACCTTC. Protein sequence: CASSRGPRDGYTF.

This sequence joins TRBV29-1 and TRBJ2-7; either TRBD1 or TRBD2 may supply D (6 bases each). Germline loops: CDR1 SQVTM, CDR2 ANQGSEA. The CDR3 has 14 residues. With 5 bases removed from V and 1 base from J, the gap between germline ends came to 15 bases. The DNA of the CDR3 is TGCAGCGTTCGCACGGGGGCCGGTTCCTACGAGCAGTACTTC. Residues: CSVRTGAGSYEQYF.

As to this clonotype: At one of its ends the junction is not consistent with the germline gene, which may arise from a read error. The chain joins TRBV12-3 or TRBV12-4 to TRBJ2-1, with D tentatively TRBD2 (6 bases). This CDR3 has 11 residues. CDR3 nucleotide sequence: TGTGCCAGCAGTTTAAGGGGTGGAGGGGCCTTC. Translated, it gives CASSLRGGGAF.

This clonotype was recorded at least ten times. The genes are TRBV29-1 and TRBJ1-5; no firm D call. There are 14 residues in the CDR3. The V end lost 5 bases, the J end lost 0 bases, and 11 bases lay between the germline ends. The germline gives CDR1 SQVTM, CDR2 ANQGSEA. CDR3: CSVNGANSNQPQHF. The CDR3 nucleotides read TGCAGCGTTAACGGAGCAAATAGCAATCAGCCCCAGCATTTT.

The sample holds a few counts of this clonotype. The rearrangement joins TRBV29-1 to TRBJ1-4; TRBD1 might be the D (5 bases). With 4 bases removed from V and 0 bases from J, the gap between germline ends came to 6 bases. CDR3 size: 13 residues. The germline V gene has CDR1 SQVTM and CDR2 ANQGSEA. The CDR3 loop reads CSVVTATNEKLFF. CDR3 coding DNA: TGCAGCGTTGTGACAGCAACTAATGAAAAACTGTTTTTT.

This clonotype was observed a handful of times. The gene calls are TRBV29-1 and TRBJ1-1, with 8 bases fitting TRBD1. CDR1 is SQVTM and CDR2 is ANQGSEA in the germline V gene. Unmatched junction bases numbered 5, after V lost 7 bases and J lost 7 bases. This CDR3 comprises 11 residues. CDR3 nucleotides: TGCAGCGGATGGACAGGGTTTGAAGCTTTCTTT. This codes for CSGWTGFEAFF.

This clonotype was observed at least ten times. The V call is TRBV9, the J call TRBJ2-7; D may be TRBD1 (5 bases). Germline V gives CDR1 SGDLS, CDR2 YYNGEE. The germline V and J ends were trimmed by 2 bases and 7 bases, with 13 bases remaining between them. The CDR3 is 13 residues long. DNA for the CDR3: TGTGCCAGCAGCGTTCAGGGTATCGGGGAGCAGTACTTC. Its translation is CASSVQGIGEQYF.